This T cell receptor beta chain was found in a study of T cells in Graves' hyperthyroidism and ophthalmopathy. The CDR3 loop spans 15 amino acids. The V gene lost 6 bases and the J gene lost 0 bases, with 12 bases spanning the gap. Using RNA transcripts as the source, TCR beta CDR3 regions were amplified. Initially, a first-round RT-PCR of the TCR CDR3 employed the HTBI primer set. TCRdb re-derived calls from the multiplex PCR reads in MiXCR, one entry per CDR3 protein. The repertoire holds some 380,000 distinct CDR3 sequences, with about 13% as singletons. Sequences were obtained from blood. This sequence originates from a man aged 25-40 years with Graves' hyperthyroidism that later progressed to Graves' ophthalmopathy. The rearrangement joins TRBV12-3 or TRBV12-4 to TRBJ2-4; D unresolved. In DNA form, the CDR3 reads TGTGCCAGCAGACACGAAGTACTAGCCAAAAACATTCAGTACTTC. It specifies CASRHEVLAKNIQYF.